The 14 T cell receptor beta chains in this list originate from one sample, sequenced in a study of shared clonotypes between healthy human individuals. TCRdb keeps only in-frame clones here, not all; method: immunoSEQ multiplex PCR. Of about 680,000 clones listed, approximately 74% are singletons. The sequenced material came from memory CD4+ T cells sorted from blood. Sample subset: CD45RA-negative fraction. Every receptor here comes from a woman younger than 45 in good health.

This chain connects TRBV6-1 to TRBJ1-6, with TRBD1 as a possible D gene (5 bases). Germline CDR1 reads MNHNS; CDR2 reads SASEGT. The V end was cut by 8 bases, the J end by 10 bases, with 18 bases between. The length of the CDR3 is 14 residues. CDR3 sequence reads: CASRLTEPPSPLHF. The DNA for the CDR3 is TGTGCCAGCCGCCTGACAGAACCCCCCTCACCCCTCCACTTT.

The CDR3 coding sequence is TGTGCCAGCAGTAGGGAGGGACTAGCGGGAGCGTTATTCGCGAACACCGGGGAGCTGTTTTTT. Its translation is CASSREGLAGALFANTGELFF. The genes are TRBV27 and TRBJ2-2, with 14 bases lining up with TRBD2. The CDR3 is 21 residues long. The germline gives CDR1 MNHEY, CDR2 SMNVEV (reference sequence). V shed 5 bases and J 0 bases; nucleotides not matched to a gene: 14.

The rearrangement links TRBV29-1 to TRBJ1-1, with 7 bases that match TRBD1. CDR1 is SQVTM, CDR2 ANQGSEA, per germline. The CDR3 is 14 residues long. The V gene end was trimmed by 6 bases and the J gene end by 1 base; junction bases not matched to a gene: 8. CDR3 bases: TGCAGCGTGAGGCAGGGGGGATCGAACACTGAAGCTTTCTTT. Amino acids: CSVRQGGSNTEAFF.

This clone was detected once. The CDR3 DNA reads TGTGCCAGCAGCTTAGCACGGGCGGGAGGGCGGAGCGAGCAGTACTTC. It is translated as CASSLARAGGRSEQYF. The V gene is TRBV7-2, the J gene TRBJ2-7; TRBD2 matches at 9 bases. Germline V gene data show CDR1 as SGHTA and CDR2 as FQGNSA. V dropped 0 bases and J dropped 6; count of bases not matched to a gene: 9. The CDR3 is 16 amino acids.

The chain couples TRBV5-4 to TRBJ2-5; TRBD2 aligns across 11 bases. CDR1 is SGHNT, CDR2 YYREEE, per germline (reference sequence). The V and J ends lost 3 bases and 3 bases, in that order; junction bases with no gene match: 7. The length of the CDR3 is 16 residues. CDR3 protein: CASSSRLAGIKETQYF. CDR3 sequence (DNA): TGTGCCAGCAGCTCCCGACTAGCGGGAATTAAAGAGACCCAGTACTTC.

The rearrangement joins TRBV30 to TRBJ1-1; D is undetermined. The CDR3 covers 13 residues. Germline V gene sequence: CDR1 GTSNPN, CDR2 SVGIG (reference sequence). Trimming removed 3 bases at V and 4 bases at J, with 12 bases between. In DNA, the CDR3 is TGTGCCTGGAGGGCATCGGGGTTCACTGAAGCTTTCTTT. Translated: CAWRASGFTEAFF.

This clone came up a few times. Other nucleotide sequences from this sample produce the same CDR3. The V call is TRBV28, the J call TRBJ1-2; no clear D gene. The CDR3 is 12 amino acids. From germline, CDR1 is MDHEN and CDR2 SYDVKM. V was shortened by 3 bases and J by 3 bases, with 5 bases between the two germline ends. The CDR3 nucleotides are TGTGCCAGCAGTTTGGGTGACTATGGCTACACCTTC. It specifies CASSLGDYGYTF.

The chain combines TRBV7-2 with TRBJ2-3, with D hard to call. V was cut by 2 bases and J by 4 bases, with 10 bases left in between. Germline values: CDR1 SGHTA, CDR2 FQGNSA. The CDR3 sequence is 14 residues long. CDR3 nucleotides: TGTGCCAGCAGCTTAAACGCGCCCCCAGATACGCAGTATTTT. Protein sequence: CASSLNAPPDTQYF.

This chain links TRBV9 with TRBJ2-7, with a tentative D call TRBD2 (6 bases). CDR1 and CDR2 from the germline V gene are SGDLS and YYNGEE. The V end lost 4 bases, the J end lost 3 bases, and 14 bases lay between the germline ends. CDR3 length: 14 residues. In nucleotides, the CDR3 is TGTGCCAGCAGCTCGGGACTGACTGACTACGAGCAGTACTTC. This codes for CASSSGLTDYEQYF.

To note about this clone: This sample also contains other DNA sequences that code for the same CDR3. V usage is TRBV7-9 and J usage is TRBJ1-1; no definite D call. V lost 5 bases, J lost 1 base, and 8 bases lay in between. Germline CDR1 SEHNR, CDR2 FQNEAQ (reference sequence). This CDR3 is 13 amino acids long. CDR3 amino acids: CASSATGNTEAFF. CDR3 sequence (DNA): TGTGCCAGCAGCGCGACGGGGAACACTGAAGCTTTCTTT.

This clone was observed once. This chain links TRBV29-1 with TRBJ2-6, with D perhaps assigned TRBD1 or TRBD2 (5 bases each). The CDR3 has 14 residues. V gave up 5 bases and J gave up 4 bases, with 12 bases separating them. CDR1 SQVTM and CDR2 ANQGSEA come from the germline V gene. Here the CDR3 DNA reads TGCAGCGTTTCCGGGGCGGAGGGGGCCAACGTCCTGACTTTC. Translating it yields CSVSGAEGANVLTF. Full variable domain (rest looked up from reference TRBV29-1 and TRBJ2-6): SAVISQKPSRDICQRGTSLTIQCQVDSQVTMMFWYRQQPGQSLTLIATANQGSEATYESGFVIDKFPISRPNLTFSTLTVSNMSPEDSSIYLCSVSGAEGANVLTFGAGSRLTVL.

The chain carries TRBV29-1 and TRBJ2-5; unclear D gene. V was trimmed by 4 bases and J by 1 base, leaving 7 bases between them. The CDR3 contains 12 residues. Germline loops: CDR1 SQVTM, CDR2 ANQGSEA. CDR3 sequence (DNA): TGCAGCGTTGTGGGCCCCCAAGAGACCCAGTACTTC. Its protein is CSVVGPQETQYF.

V usage is TRBV14 and J usage is TRBJ1-5; D unclear. V was shortened by 0 bases and J by 5 bases, with 5 bases between the two germline ends. CDR1 and CDR2 from the germline V gene are SGHDN and FVKESK. This CDR3 has 13 amino acids. The CDR3 loop reads CASSQDGYQPQHF. The CDR3 bases are TGTGCCAGCAGCCAAGACGGTTATCAGCCCCAGCATTTT.

This chain links TRBV5-1 with TRBJ1-2, with 7 bases identical to TRBD1. CDR3 size: 14 residues. V gave up 0 bases and J gave up 3 bases; unmatched junction bases: 2. The germline CDR1 and CDR2 sequences are SGHRS and YFSETQ. Written as DNA, the CDR3 is TGCGCCAGCAGCTTGGCCGGGACAGACTATGGCTACACCTTC. As protein: CASSLAGTDYGYTF.